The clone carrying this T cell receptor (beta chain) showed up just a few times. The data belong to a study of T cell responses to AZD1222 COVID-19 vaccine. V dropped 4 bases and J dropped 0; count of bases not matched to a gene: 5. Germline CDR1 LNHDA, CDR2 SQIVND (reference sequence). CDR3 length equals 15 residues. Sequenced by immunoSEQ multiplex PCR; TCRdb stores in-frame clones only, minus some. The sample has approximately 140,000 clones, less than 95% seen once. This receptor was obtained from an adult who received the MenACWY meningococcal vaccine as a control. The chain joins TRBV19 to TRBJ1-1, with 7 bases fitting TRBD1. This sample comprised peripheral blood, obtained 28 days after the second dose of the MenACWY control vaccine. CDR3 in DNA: TGTGCCAGTAGTAATTCAGGGGGAGTGAACACTGAAGCTTTCTTT. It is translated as CASSNSGGVNTEAFF.